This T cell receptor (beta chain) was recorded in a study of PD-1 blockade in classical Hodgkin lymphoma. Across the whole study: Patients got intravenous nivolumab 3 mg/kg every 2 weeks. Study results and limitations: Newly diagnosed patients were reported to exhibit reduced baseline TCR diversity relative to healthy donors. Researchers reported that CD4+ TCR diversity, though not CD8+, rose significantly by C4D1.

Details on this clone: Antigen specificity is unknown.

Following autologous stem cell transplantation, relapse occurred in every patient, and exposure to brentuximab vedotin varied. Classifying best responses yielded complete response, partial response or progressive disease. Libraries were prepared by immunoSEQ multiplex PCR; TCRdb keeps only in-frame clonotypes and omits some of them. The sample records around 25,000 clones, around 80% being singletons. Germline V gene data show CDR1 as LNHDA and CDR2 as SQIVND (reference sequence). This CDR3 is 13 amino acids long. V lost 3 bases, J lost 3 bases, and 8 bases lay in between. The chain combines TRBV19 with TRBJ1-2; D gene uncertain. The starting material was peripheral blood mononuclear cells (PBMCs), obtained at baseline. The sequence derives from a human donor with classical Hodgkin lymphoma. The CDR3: CASSIPFDYGYTF. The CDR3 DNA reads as TGTGCCAGTAGTATCCCATTCGACTATGGCTACACCTTC.